The T cell receptor beta chain under discussion was sequenced for a study of T cell responses to AZD1222 COVID-19 vaccine. General observations from the study: Every sample of the repertoires postdated the peak T cell response. Clonal diversity may have been underestimated in mostly white British donors. Spike-specific TCR repertoires showed rising breadth and depth after two AZD1222 doses. Distributed over spike, vaccine-associated CD4 TCRs predominated at 160-218 and 743-854.

Note on this clone: What it binds is not known.

Using immunoSEQ multiplex PCR, the repertoire was profiled, and TCRdb retains in-frame clones only, with some absent. The sample contains over 60,000 clones, 88% of which appear only once. The CDR3 is made up of 15 amino acids. Germline loops: CDR1 SGHTA, CDR2 FQGTGA. V was pared by 0 bases and J by 3 bases, with 2 bases of the junction left unmatched. Sequencing used peripheral blood, obtained 28 days after the second dose of the MenACWY control vaccine. The chain is built from TRBV7-3 and TRBJ2-1; 7 bases match TRBD2. The receptor's source is an adult who received the MenACWY meningococcal vaccine as a control. CDR3 loop: CASSLTTGGYNEQFF. CDR3 coding DNA: TGTGCCAGCAGCTTAACGACGGGGGGCTACAATGAGCAGTTCTTC.